These T cell receptor beta chains were read from a single sample in a study of monozygotic twins with inflammatory bowel disease. TCRdb reprocessed the 5' RACE reads, keeping one entry per CDR3 protein, no DNA. The table lists 330,000 or so distinct CDR3 sequences, with over 2% in the top ten. Sequencing was done on a sample of blood. The receptors come from a human donor with ulcerative colitis or Crohn's disease, or a healthy co-twin of an affected twin (not recorded which). The CDR3 runs from the conserved cysteine through the conserved F or W. Each record gives: J gene, V gene, CDR3 protein.

TRBJ2-1	TRBV19	CASSQTSGRLPYNEQFF
TRBJ2-7	TRBV11-2	CASSTMPAMGFDEQYF
TRBJ2-1	TRBV7-8	CASRELAGGSNEQFF
TRBJ1-5	TRBV20-1	CSARDLAGQGFQPQHF
TRBJ1-1	TRBV5-1	CASSLWTVNTEAFF
TRBJ1-1	TRBV29-1	CSVERRNTEAFF
TRBJ1-2	TRBV18	CASSPSLIPTAANYGYTF
TRBJ1-3	TRBV6-5	CASSIQGVSSSGNTIYF
TRBJ2-4	TRBV9	CASSVGTSGQNIQYF
TRBJ1-1	TRBV2	CANSLGTQAFF
TRBJ2-3	TRBV5-6	CASSFAFQRWMDTQYF
TRBJ2-7	TRBV21-1	CASSQRRCEQYF
TRBJ2-2	TRBV27	CASSPGTSGDRELFF
TRBJ1-2	TRBV7-3	CASSLQPGYGYTF
TRBJ2-5	TRBV14	CASSQGFSTTQETQYF
TRBJ1-2	TRBV11-2	CASSFTGGGGYGYTF
TRBJ2-5	TRBV5-6	CASSSTGTKETQYF
TRBJ2-7	TRBV5-1	CASSLGFAGEQYF
TRBJ1-6	TRBV28	CASSLHLGQGIPSPLHF
TRBJ2-5	TRBV5-6	CASSSLGRAQETQYF